This T cell receptor beta chain derives from a study of T cells after yellow fever vaccination. Findings of the study overall: Booster sampling recovered most clones from primary vaccination (about 97% CD4, around 88% CD8). It was a weaker secondary response, yet one that peaked faster, at day 5 versus 15.

Of note for this clonotype: No antigen is known for it.

The V and J ends lost 5 bases and 5 bases respectively, with 13 bases between them. The CDR3 extends over 14 amino acids. Germline-derived CDR1 and CDR2 are SGHTA and FQGTGA. TCR cDNA, made by 5'RACE template switching, carried an added universal primer site and UMIs. Each CDR3 protein is one row after TCRdb ran MiXCR on the 5' RACE reads. The sample shows 600,000 to 750,000 distinct CDR3 sequences, more than 9% of them seen only once. This specimen consisted of PBMCs, obtained on the day of the yellow fever booster vaccination. The J gene is TRBJ2-1, the V gene TRBV7-3, with a weak D call TRBD2 (5 bases). This TCR derives from a young man who received the YFV17D yellow fever vaccine. This CDR3 is CASSVGPGDNEQFF. Here the CDR3 DNA reads TGTGCCAGCAGCGTCGGACCCGGGGACAATGAGCAGTTCTTC.